This is a list of T cell receptor beta chains from one sample in a study of cytomegalovirus exposure and HLA in healthy donors. Profiled with immunoSEQ multiplex PCR; TCRdb holds only in-frame clones, not every one. The sample lists 150,000 to 200,000 clones, 84% occurring once. The sample was PBMCs. All receptors come from a man younger than 35 in good health and CMV-seropositive. Both conserved end residues are trimmed from each CDR3.

TRBV6-5	ASRSGGLNTEAF
TRBV5-1	ASSLGNYEQY
TRBV28	ASSPGFLYEQY
TRBV7-2	ASSPPGTSGTKQY
TRBV28	ASGEVMNTEAF
TRBV9	ASSVGGRGGNEQF
TRBV4-2	ASSQERGQGVSYT
TRBV2	ASSEGRLTNYGYT
TRBV6-5	ASSPDSLTGELF
TRBV27	ASSHGQTYEQY
TRBV5-4	ASSPPGLAEYNEQF
TRBV19	ASSGALYSYEQY
TRBV2	ASRVAPLNEQF
TRBV19	ASIQSQGRNQPQH
TRBV28	ASSPTGTGFGQPQH
TRBV27	ASSLVGLAGGSYEQY
TRBV11-2	ASSQGLAEETQY
TRBV28	ASSLGGFEQY
TRBV7-2	ASSPRPAYTDTQY
TRBV11-2	ASSLQNMNTEAF
TRBV28	ASSRGGSPLSYNEQF
TRBV15	ATSRVRRVNTEAF
TRBV5-6	ASSFGISGANVLT
TRBV14	ASSQREGMGTDTQY
TRBV28	ASSLVGTVNTEAF
TRBV5-1	ASHRGRPYEQY
TRBV2	ASSEVRGTTGELF
TRBV4-1	ASSPQYLNTEAF
TRBV6-5	ASSLPGRVNEQF
TRBV14	ASSRWSTEQY
TRBV6-4	ASSVGGLTDTQY
TRBV27	ASSSHWTGMNTEAF